Listed here are 18 T cell receptor beta chains from one sample, sequenced in a study of blood T cell repertoires in COVID-19. Using immunoSEQ multiplex PCR, the repertoire was profiled, and TCRdb retains in-frame clones only, with some absent. The table has some 260,000 clones, 60% to 75% seen once; the top ten hold 3.3%. The specimen sequenced was peripheral blood. Source of these receptors: an elderly woman with acute or convalescent COVID-19.

The chain carries TRBV6-1 and TRBJ2-7; 7 bases match TRBD1. The germline V gene encodes CDR1 MNHNS and CDR2 SASEGT. V was pared by 2 bases and J by 2 bases, with 6 bases of the junction left unmatched. The CDR3 contains 15 residues. CDR3 in amino acids: CASSERGQDPYEQYF. The CDR3 bases are TGTGCCAGCAGTGAAAGAGGACAGGATCCCTACGAGCAGTACTTC.

The chain is built from TRBV6-5 and TRBJ1-2, with D tentatively TRBD1 (5 bases). Trimming took 7 bases from V and 8 from J, leaving 14 bases between them. CDR3 length: 12 amino acids. Germline V CDR1 and CDR2: MNHEY, SVGAGI. The CDR3 DNA reads as TGTGCCAGCAAGATCCAGGGATCCGGCTACACCTTC. Protein: CASKIQGSGYTF.

The V and J genes are TRBV5-1 and TRBJ2-1; 8 positions agree with TRBD2. The CDR3 is 17 residues long. The junction had 11 bases not matched to a gene; V was cut back by 0 bases and J by 6 bases. Germline values: CDR1 SGHRS, CDR2 YFSETQ. The CDR3 sequence: CASSLGASGFGANEQFF. DNA for the CDR3: TGCGCCAGCAGCTTGGGCGCTAGCGGGTTTGGGGCCAATGAGCAGTTCTTC.

The chain recombines TRBV5-1 with TRBJ1-2; 7 bases match TRBD1. The CDR3 has 14 amino acids. Germline trimming cut 5 bases from V and 7 bases from J; bases unmatched to any gene: 11. Germline V gives CDR1 SGHRS, CDR2 YFSETQ. CDR3: CASRNEGAGPGYTF. CDR3 bases: TGCGCCAGCAGGAACGAGGGGGCGGGGCCTGGCTACACCTTC.

The rearrangement joins TRBV27 to TRBJ2-3, with D possibly being TRBD1 (5 bases). Germline V CDR1 and CDR2: MNHEY, SMNVEV (reference sequence). V was clipped by 2 bases and J by 5 bases, with 11 bases between them. The CDR3 contains 14 residues. CDR3 region: CASSLRAGLDTQYF. The CDR3 DNA reads TGTGCCAGCAGTTTAAGGGCAGGGTTAGATACGCAGTATTTT.

V gene TRBV6-5 combines with J gene TRBJ1-2, with a tentative D call TRBD1 (5 bases). The CDR3 has 16 residues. Germline lookup yields CDR1 MNHEY and CDR2 SVGAGI. Trimming removed 2 bases at V and 7 bases at J, with 20 bases between. CDR3 sequence reads: CASSYTRGSGFGGYTF. CDR3 DNA sequence: TGTGCCAGCAGTTACACCAGAGGTTCAGGGTTCGGTGGCTACACCTTC.

CDR3 loop: CASSSTGNNYGYTF. DNA for the CDR3: TGCGCCAGCAGTTCGACAGGGAATAACTATGGCTACACCTTC. The rearrangement links TRBV10-2 to TRBJ1-2; 7 bases line up with TRBD1. V dropped 5 bases and J dropped 1; count of bases not matched to a gene: 4. This CDR3 region has 14 residues. Germline lookup yields CDR1 WSHSY and CDR2 SAAADI.

The rearrangement links TRBV29-1 to TRBJ2-2, with 11 bases fitting TRBD1. Germline V gene data show CDR1 as SQVTM and CDR2 as ANQGSEA. The CDR3 has 15 amino acids. V was pared by 5 bases and J by 5 bases, with 7 bases of the junction left unmatched. The chain's CDR3 is CSVQGQGVYTGELFF. The CDR3 DNA follows: TGCAGCGTTCAGGGACAGGGGGTTTATACCGGGGAGCTGTTTTTT.

This clone has only one observation. Additional DNA sequences in this sample encode the identical CDR3. The rearrangement uses TRBV7-9 and TRBJ2-1; TRBD1 aligns across 7 bases. V shed 0 bases, J shed 8 bases, and the junction held 1 base outside the gene matches. CDR3 length: 13 residues. CDR1 and CDR2 from the germline V gene are SEHNR and FQNEAQ (reference sequence). Here the CDR3 reads CASSLAGGDEQFF. The CDR3, as DNA: TGTGCCAGCAGCTTAGCAGGGGGCGATGAGCAGTTCTTC. The full variable domain, with the rest looked up from reference TRBV7-9 and TRBJ2-1, is DTGVSQNPRHKITKRGQNVTFRCDPISEHNRLYWYRQTLGQGPEFLTYFQNEAQLEKSRLLSDRFSAERPKGSFSTLEIQRTEQGDSAMYLCASSLAGGDEQFFGPGTRLTVL.

CDR3 DNA sequence: TGTGCCAGCTCACCACTGAGGGCAGGGGAATCACCCCTCCACTTT. It translates to CASSPLRAGESPLHF. The rearrangement uses TRBV18 and TRBJ1-6; possibly TRBD1 for D (6 bases). The CDR3 covers 15 residues. The germline CDR1 and CDR2 sequences are KGHSH and LQKENI. Between the trimmed V and J ends, which lost 1 base and 10 bases, there was a span of 14 bases. Using reference TRBV18 and TRBJ1-6 for the parts outside the CDR3, the full variable domain is NAGVMQNPRHLVRRRGQEARLRCSPMKGHSHVYWYRQLPEEGLKFMVYLQKENIIDESGMPKERFSAEFPKEGPSILRIQQVVRGDSAAYFCASSPLRAGESPLHFGNGTRLTVT.

The chain has TRBV27 and TRBJ1-2; 9 bases agree with TRBD1. The CDR3 runs 13 residues. Germline V gene sequence: CDR1 MNHEY, CDR2 SMNVEV (reference sequence). The J segment lost 6 bases and the V segment lost 6 bases, leaving 5 bases of the junction unmatched. CDR3 sequence: CASSSTGGDGYTF. The DNA for the CDR3 is TGTGCCAGCAGCTCTACAGGGGGCGATGGCTACACCTTC.

The rearrangement uses TRBV3-1 (or the pseudogene TRBV3-2) and TRBJ2-3; possibly TRBD2 for D (6 bases). V lost 6 bases, J lost 3 bases, and 19 bases lay in between. Per the germline V gene, CDR1 is LGHDT and CDR2 is YNNKEL (reference sequence). This CDR3 region has 16 residues. CDR3 sequence (DNA): TGTGCCAGCAGTCCCACGTGGGGGAGGCGGACAGATACGCAGTATTTT. Translated, it gives CASSPTWGRRTDTQYF.

The count of this clone is one. J is TRBJ2-1 and V is TRBV29-1; TRBD1 might be the D (5 bases). The CDR3 has 13 residues. The V and J ends lost 7 bases and 3 bases respectively, with 13 bases between them. Germline V gives CDR1 SQVTM, CDR2 ANQGSEA. The DNA for the CDR3 is TGCAGCGGGAAGGGGTCGGGCTACAATGAGCAGTTCTTC. Amino acids: CSGKGSGYNEQFF.

This chain links TRBV6-5 with TRBJ2-2; perhaps TRBD2 as D (6 bases). Trimming stripped 6 bases from V and 1 base from J, with 6 bases between. CDR3 size: 13 residues. CDR1 and CDR2 (germline): MNHEY, SVGAGI. The CDR3 sequence is CASREGNTGELFF. CDR3 bases: TGTGCCAGCAGGGAGGGGAACACCGGGGAGCTGTTTTTT.

The chain carries TRBV10-1 and TRBJ2-7; 7 bases align to TRBD2. Germline-derived CDR1 and CDR2 are WNHNN and SYGVQD (reference sequence). The ends lost 5 bases at V and 7 bases at J; junction bases unmatched: 8. The CDR3 covers 13 residues. The CDR3 DNA is TGCGCCAGCAGTTCCTCCGGGCGGGGGGAGCAGTACTTC. Translation gives CASSSSGRGEQYF.

The CDR3 DNA reads as TGTGCCAGCAGTTACTCGGGGACAGGGAGTGAAAAACTGTTTTTT. It is translated as CASSYSGTGSEKLFF. The chain combines TRBV6-5 with TRBJ1-4, with 9 bases fitting TRBD1. After removal of 0 bases from V and 7 bases from J, the junction contained 3 bases not matched to a gene. Germline loops: CDR1 MNHEY, CDR2 SVGAGI. The CDR3 is 15 amino acids.

J is TRBJ2-2 and V is TRBV18, with 7 bases that match TRBD1. Germline CDR1 KGHSH, CDR2 LQKENI. V lost 6 bases to trimming and J lost 6 bases; unmatched junction nucleotides: 10. This CDR3 spans 15 amino acids. The CDR3 spells CASSSGQSLPGELFF. The CDR3 region has the DNA TGTGCCAGCTCGTCGGGACAGAGCCTACCCGGGGAGCTGTTTTTT.

The V call is TRBV11-2, the J call TRBJ2-2; 9 bases are shared with TRBD1. The CDR3 consists of 18 residues. Germline trimming cut 6 bases from V and 1 base from J; bases unmatched to any gene: 12. Looked up from germline, CDR1 is SGHAT and CDR2 is FQNNGV. CDR3 sequence (DNA): TGTGCCAGCAGTCATTCTCGGACAGGGGTGGGGAACACCGGGGAGCTGTTTTTT. Protein: CASSHSRTGVGNTGELFF.